Each of the 16 T cell receptor beta chains below was sequenced from the same sample in a study of T-cell reconstitution after alpha-beta-depleted transplantation in children. The authors prepared the TCRbeta library with unique molecular identifiers. A single record per CDR3 protein comes from TCRdb applying MiXCR to the PCR reads. The sample records 250,000 to 350,000 distinct CDR3 sequences, 9.9% being singletons. The input for sequencing was PBMCs from the stem cell graft donor, taken from the stem cell graft. Source of these receptors: a human donor who donated a stem cell graft to a child with SCID.

This chain joins TRBV5-1 and TRBJ1-2; 9 positions match TRBD1. With V trimmed by 3 bases and J by 7 bases, 19 bases remained unmatched. Germline V gene sequence: CDR1 SGHRS, CDR2 YFSETQ. The CDR3 runs to 18 residues. CDR3 loop: CASSSILQGANPDSGYTF. CDR3 in DNA: TGCGCCAGCAGCTCCATCCTACAGGGGGCAAACCCAGATAGTGGCTACACCTTC. The variable domain in full, completed from reference TRBV5-1 and TRBJ1-2, reads KAGVTQTPRYLIKTRGQQVTLSCSPISGHRSVSWYQQTPGQGLQFLFEYFSETQRNKGNFPGRFSGRQFSNSRSEMNVSTLELGDSALYLCASSSILQGANPDSGYTFGSGTRLTVV.

This clonotype was recorded at least ten times. The chain links TRBV5-4 to TRBJ2-1; 8 bases are shared with TRBD2. Looked up from germline, CDR1 is SGHNT and CDR2 is YYREEE (reference sequence). V dropped 3 bases and J dropped 0; count of bases not matched to a gene: 5. This CDR3 is built from 16 residues. Here the CDR3 DNA reads TGTGCCAGCAGCTCTAGCGGGCCGAGCTCCTACAATGAGCAGTTCTTC. It is translated as CASSSSGPSSYNEQFF.

The J gene is TRBJ1-2, the V gene TRBV19; perhaps TRBD1 as D (6 bases). Per germline, CDR1 LNHDA and CDR2 SQIVND (reference sequence). The V end lost 5 bases, the J end lost 10 bases, and 14 bases lay between the germline ends. The CDR3 has 12 amino acids. As DNA, the CDR3 is TGTGCCAGTAGTTTGACGACAGGTCCCTACACCTTC. Amino acids: CASSLTTGPYTF.

The genes are TRBV7-9 and TRBJ1-4; tentative D call: TRBD1 (5 bases). Trimming removed 1 base at V and 0 bases at J, with 6 bases between. Germline CDR1 and CDR2: SEHNR and FQNEAQ (reference sequence). The CDR3 spans 15 residues. The CDR3 is CASSLGTTTNEKLFF. The CDR3 region has the DNA TGTGCCAGCAGCTTAGGGACAACAACTAATGAAAAACTGTTTTTT.

This clonotype has a handful of counts. The genes are TRBV12-3 or TRBV12-4 and TRBJ1-4; 7 nucleotides line up with TRBD1. J was trimmed by 4 bases and V by 2 bases; bases with no gene match: 4. There are 15 residues in the CDR3. The CDR3 nucleotides read TGTGCCAGCAGTTTATTTCCAGGGGGTAATGAAAAACTGTTTTTT. Protein: CASSLFPGGNEKLFF.

This clonotype came up a few times. The chain couples TRBV19 to TRBJ2-1; possible D gene TRBD1, 7 bases. Trimming pared 6 bases from V and 3 bases from J, leaving 12 bases between. CDR1 is LNHDA and CDR2 is SQIVND in the germline V gene (reference sequence). The CDR3 has 14 amino acids. The CDR3 DNA reads TGTGCCAGTAGCCCAGGGGGGTTCTACAATGAGCAGTTCTTC. This sequence encodes CASSPGGFYNEQFF.

The CDR3, as DNA: TGCGCCAGCAGCCCCTCTCCTAGCGGGGCAAGCTCCTACGAGCAGTACTTC. Translated, it gives CASSPSPSGASSYEQYF. The rearrangement uses TRBV5-1 and TRBJ2-7; 9 nucleotides line up with TRBD2. CDR1 is SGHRS and CDR2 is YFSETQ in the germline V gene. V lost 4 bases and J lost 0; bases outside the gene matches: 11. The CDR3 spans 17 residues.

This clonotype was counted at least ten times. This chain joins TRBV4-2 and TRBJ2-2, with 10 bases lining up with TRBD2. The CDR3 length is 14 residues. Trimming took 3 bases from V and 6 from J; bases not matched to a gene: 1. Germline V gene sequence: CDR1 LGHNA, CDR2 YNFKEQ. CDR3 sequence (DNA): TGTGCCAGCAGCCAGCTAGCGGGGGCCGGGGAGCTGTTTTTT. This gives the protein CASSQLAGAGELFF.

CDR3 nucleotide sequence: TGTGCCAGCAGTTACCAATCGCAGGTTGGGCCCGGGGAGCTGTTTTTT. Its protein is CASSYQSQVGPGELFF. The chain is built from TRBV6-5 and TRBJ2-2; no clear D gene. Trimming shortened V by 2 bases and J by 6 bases, and 16 bases separated the two germline ends. The CDR3 has 16 residues. Germline CDR1 reads MNHEY; CDR2 reads SVGAGI.

V is TRBV10-3 and J is TRBJ2-7; the D gene is possibly TRBD2 (6 bases). The CDR3 covers 11 residues. Germline V gene data show CDR1 as ENHRY and CDR2 as SYGVKD. The V end lost 6 bases, the J end lost 6 bases, and 9 bases lay between the germline ends. The CDR3 spells CAIRGGGEQYF. The CDR3 region has the DNA TGTGCCATCAGGGGGGGAGGCGAGCAGTACTTC.

This chain uses TRBV2 with TRBJ2-6, with no clear D. The CDR3 has 14 amino acids. Germline V gene data show CDR1 as SNHLY and CDR2 as FYNNEI. V was trimmed by 7 bases and J by 0 bases, leaving 7 bases between them. This CDR3 reads CASTASSGANVLTF. The CDR3 DNA reads TGTGCCAGCACCGCGAGCTCTGGGGCCAACGTCCTGACTTTC.

This clonotype was observed a handful of times. This chain joins TRBV19 and TRBJ2-3; 8 bases are shared with TRBD2. Losses at the gene ends were 3 bases for V and 1 base for J; bases not matched to a gene: 3. The CDR3 is 15 amino acids. Germline V gene lookup returns CDR1 LNHDA and CDR2 SQIVND (reference sequence). The CDR3 bases are TGTGCCAGTAGTATCATGACTAGCGGCACAGATACGCAGTATTTT. This codes for CASSIMTSGTDTQYF.

This clonotype was observed a handful of times. The chain couples TRBV15 to TRBJ2-7, with 12 positions matching TRBD2. Trimming cost V 3 bases and J 5 bases; bases outside gene matches: 5. This CDR3 is 15 amino acids long. CDR1 LNHNV and CDR2 YYDKDF come from the germline V gene (reference sequence). The CDR3 here is CATSSTSGGRNEQYF. The CDR3 nucleotides read TGTGCCACCAGCAGCACTAGCGGGGGGCGAAACGAGCAGTACTTC.

The V and J genes are TRBV29-1 and TRBJ2-6; tentatively, D is TRBD1 or TRBD2 (6 bases each). CDR3 length equals 16 residues. Germline values: CDR1 SQVTM, CDR2 ANQGSEA. Trimming stripped 4 bases from V and 2 bases from J, with 15 bases between. Written as DNA, the CDR3 is TGCAGCGTTGTAGGGGGGCCGACTACTGGGGCCAACGTCCTGACTTTC. Translating gives CSVVGGPTTGANVLTF.

The V call is TRBV9, the J call TRBJ2-7; D is uncertain. Trimming removed 0 bases from V and 5 bases from J, with 9 bases in between. Germline lookup yields CDR1 SGDLS and CDR2 YYNGEE. The CDR3 extends over 13 amino acids. Written as DNA, the CDR3 is TGTGCCAGCAGCGTAGAAGGAATCGACGAGCAGTACTTC. Encoded protein: CASSVEGIDEQYF.

In its sample, this clonotype was seen a few times. This chain joins TRBV5-1 and TRBJ1-4; possibly TRBD1 for D (6 bases). Germline values: CDR1 SGHRS, CDR2 YFSETQ. This CDR3 region has 13 residues. V dropped 5 bases and J dropped 4 bases, with 9 bases sitting between them. The chain's CDR3 is CASRTGSNEKLFF. The DNA of the CDR3 is TGCGCCAGCAGAACAGGGAGTAATGAAAAACTGTTTTTT.